This T cell receptor beta chain stems from a study of brain T cells in children with intractable seizures. The study's findings and limits: HCMV serostatus was not known, and viral specificity came from CDR3 similarity only.

Only cases whose brain tissue showed the highest T cell transcript signatures were sequenced. This CDR3 spans 16 amino acids. Trimming took 0 bases from V and 2 from J, leaving 11 bases between them. Looked up from germline, CDR1 is LGHNA and CDR2 is YNFKEQ. Only in-frame clones appear in the TCRdb table, and some are missing; sequencing was by immunoSEQ multiplex PCR. The sample lists fewer than 50,000 clones, 90% occurring once. With respect to this clone: What it binds is not known.

The chain recombines TRBV4-2 with TRBJ2-1, with D possibly being TRBD2 (6 bases). This clonotype was sampled from a girl aged 2 to 9 with tuberous sclerosis and intractable seizures. The sequences come from peripheral blood, collected at surgery. CDR3 sequence: CASSQDASEAYNEQFF. CDR3 coding DNA: TGTGCCAGCAGCCAAGATGCTAGCGAAGCCTACAATGAGCAGTTCTTC.